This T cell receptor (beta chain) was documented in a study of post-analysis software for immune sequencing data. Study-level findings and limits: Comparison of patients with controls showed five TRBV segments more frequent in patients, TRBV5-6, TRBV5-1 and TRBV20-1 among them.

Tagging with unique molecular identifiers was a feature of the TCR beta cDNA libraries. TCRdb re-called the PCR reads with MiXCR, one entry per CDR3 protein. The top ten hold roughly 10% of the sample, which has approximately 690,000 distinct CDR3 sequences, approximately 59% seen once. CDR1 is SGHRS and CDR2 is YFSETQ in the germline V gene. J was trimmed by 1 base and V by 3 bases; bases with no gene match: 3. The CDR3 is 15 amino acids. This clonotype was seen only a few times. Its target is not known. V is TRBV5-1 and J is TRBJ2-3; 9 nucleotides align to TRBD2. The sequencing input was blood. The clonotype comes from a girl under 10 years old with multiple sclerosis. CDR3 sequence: CASSSRLAGTDTQYF. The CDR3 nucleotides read TGCGCCAGCAGCTCACGACTAGCGGGCACAGATACGCAGTATTTT. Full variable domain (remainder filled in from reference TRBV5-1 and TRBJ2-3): KAGVTQTPRYLIKTRGQQVTLSCSPISGHRSVSWYQQTPGQGLQFLFEYFSETQRNKGNFPGRFSGRQFSNSRSEMNVSTLELGDSALYLCASSSRLAGTDTQYFGPGTRLTVL.